The clone carrying this T cell receptor beta chain was seen a handful of times. The data stem from a study of T-cell reconstitution after alpha-beta-depleted transplantation in children. Molecular barcoding with unique molecular identifiers was used for the TCRbeta library. TCRdb processed the PCR reads anew with MiXCR; each CDR3 protein has one entry. Seen here are roughly 220,000 distinct CDR3 sequences, around 13% observed once, and the top ten hold about 2.6%. Germline assignment: CDR1 DFQATT and CDR2 SNEGSKA (reference sequence). This CDR3 comprises 12 residues. The V end was cut by 8 bases, the J end by 2 bases, with 12 bases between.

Sample: PBMCs from the stem cell graft donor, taken from the stem cell graft. This TCR was recovered from a human donor who donated a stem cell graft to a child with acute lymphoblastic leukemia. The chain recombines TRBV20-1 with TRBJ2-5; the D gene is possibly TRBD1 (7 bases). CDR3 sequence reads: CSPRGVQETQYF. The CDR3 DNA follows: TGCAGTCCCAGGGGGGTACAAGAGACCCAGTACTTC.